The 16 T cell receptor beta chains in this list originate from one sample, sequenced in a study of OX40 agonist ivuxolimab in advanced cancers. The data were produced by immunoSEQ multiplex PCR, yet TCRdb's version contains in-frame clones alone and is incomplete. The sample carries more than 45,000 clones, 82% recorded once. The sample here was CD4+ or CD8+ T cells sorted from blood, taken in a trial of the OX40 agonist ivuxolimab. The receptors come from an adult with an advanced solid tumor such as melanoma, head and neck, liver or kidney cancer.

V and J are TRBV28 and TRBJ1-2; D uncertain. Germline CDR1 and CDR2: MDHEN and SYDVKM. V was pared by 2 bases and J by 6 bases, with 19 bases between. The CDR3 has 16 amino acids. CDR3 nucleotides: TGTGCCAGCAGTTTAGTTGGTCAGCGAGGGCTCAATGGCTACACCTTC. Translated: CASSLVGQRGLNGYTF.

This chain links TRBV27 with TRBJ2-3, with 11 bases that match TRBD2. The germline V gene has CDR1 MNHEY and CDR2 SMNVEV (reference sequence). After removal of 3 bases from V and 3 bases from J, the junction contained 11 bases not matched to a gene. This CDR3 comprises 18 residues. This chain's CDR3 is CASSLGRSSGRVTDTQYF. DNA of the CDR3: TGTGCCAGCAGTTTGGGGCGGAGTAGCGGGAGGGTTACAGATACGCAGTATTTT.

The chain recombines TRBV6-6 with TRBJ1-2, with D perhaps matching TRBD1 (6 bases). CDR1 and CDR2 (germline): MNHNY, SVGAGI (reference sequence). V shed 2 bases and J shed 1 base, with 11 bases lying between them. This CDR3 is 15 amino acids long. The CDR3 region is CASSYTRGRNYGYTF. The CDR3 DNA reads as TGTGCCAGCAGTTACACCCGGGGGCGTAACTATGGCTACACCTTC.

The chain uses TRBV7-6 and TRBJ2-2, with 7 bases identical to TRBD2. Trimming cost V 4 bases and J 6 bases; bases outside gene matches: 5. The CDR3 runs to 14 residues. CDR1 and CDR2 (germline): SGHVS, FNYEAQ. CDR3 sequence: CASSSRGGAGELFF. CDR3 DNA sequence: TGTGCCAGCAGCTCCCGGGGAGGGGCCGGGGAGCTGTTTTTT.

The chain joins TRBV19 to TRBJ1-6, with 8 bases fitting TRBD1. CDR1 and CDR2 from the germline V gene are LNHDA and SQIVND (reference sequence). J was trimmed by 5 bases and V by 6 bases; bases with no gene match: 12. This CDR3 spans 17 amino acids. CDR3 bases: TGTGCCAGTAGGAGGACCGCAGGGGGCGCGGATAATTCACCCCTCCACTTT. This gives the protein CASRRTAGGADNSPLHF.

The J gene is TRBJ1-4, the V gene TRBV18; D is perhaps TRBD1 (6 bases). Germline lookup yields CDR1 KGHSH and CDR2 LQKENI. The CDR3 is 14 residues long. V shed 4 bases and J shed 8 bases, with 14 bases lying between them. The DNA of the CDR3 is TGTGCCAGCTCACGCTCTACCGGGGGCGAAAAACTGTTTTTT. Protein product: CASSRSTGGEKLFF.

The genes are TRBV5-8 and TRBJ1-2; D might be TRBD1 (5 bases). The CDR3 has 11 amino acids. Germline CDR1 is SGHTS and CDR2 is YDEGEE. Deletions cut 5 bases from V and 5 bases from J, with 7 bases between. CDR3 DNA: TGTGCCAGCAGGCGACAGTATGGCTACACCTTC. Amino acid sequence: CASRRQYGYTF.

This chain connects TRBV15 to TRBJ2-5; TRBD1 matches at 7 bases. J gave up 4 bases and V 2 bases, and 4 bases lay outside the gene matches. The CDR3 totals 14 residues. Germline-derived CDR1 and CDR2 are LNHNV and YYDKDF (reference sequence). CDR3 loop: CATSRPGTAETQYF. CDR3 bases: TGTGCCACCAGCAGACCCGGGACAGCAGAGACCCAGTACTTC.

This clone was seen just once. V usage is TRBV18 and J usage is TRBJ2-3; 8 nucleotides agree with TRBD2. From germline, CDR1 is KGHSH and CDR2 LQKENI. The V segment lost 5 bases and the J segment 7 bases; nucleotides outside the gene matches: 11. This CDR3 contains 15 residues. CDR3 sequence: CASSSAGALRNTQYF. The CDR3 DNA is TGTGCCAGCTCATCAGCGGGGGCCCTCCGGAATACGCAGTATTTT.

The chain is built from TRBV18 and TRBJ2-1, with 13 nucleotides matching TRBD2. The CDR3 is made up of 17 amino acids. Germline lookup yields CDR1 KGHSH and CDR2 LQKENI. Unmatched junction bases numbered 2, after V lost 3 bases and J lost 0 bases. The CDR3 protein is CASSPRTSGSSYNEQFF. The DNA of the CDR3 is TGTGCCAGCTCACCTCGGACTAGCGGGAGCTCCTACAATGAGCAGTTCTTC.

The V gene is TRBV10-1, the J gene TRBJ2-1; 13 bases are shared with TRBD2. This CDR3 is built from 17 residues. J was trimmed by 3 bases and V by 0 bases; bases with no gene match: 2. The germline gives CDR1 WNHNN, CDR2 SYGVQD (reference sequence). The CDR3 loop is CASSESRTSGSYNEQFF. CDR3 nucleotide sequence: TGCGCCAGCAGTGAGTCCAGGACTAGCGGGAGCTACAATGAGCAGTTCTTC.

Here the CDR3 reads CASSLGTQNYGYTF. CDR3 nucleotides: TGTGCCAGCAGCCTGGGGACTCAGAACTATGGCTACACCTTC. The gene calls are TRBV7-2 and TRBJ1-2; tentative D call: TRBD1 (5 bases). Germline CDR1 SGHTA, CDR2 FQGNSA. V lost 5 bases and J 2 bases, leaving 12 bases between the germline ends. The CDR3 is made up of 14 amino acids. Together with reference TRBV7-2 and TRBJ1-2, the CDR3 gives the full variable domain: GAGVSQSPSNKVTEKGKDVELRCDPISGHTALYWYRQSLGQGLEFLIYFQGNSAPDKSGLPSDRFSAERTGGSVSTLTIQRTQQEDSAVYLCASSLGTQNYGYTFGSGTRLTVV.

The rearrangement uses TRBV7-2 and TRBJ1-2; 9 bases are shared with TRBD1. This CDR3 has 15 amino acids. Unmatched junction bases numbered 7, after V lost 1 base and J lost 7 bases. From germline, CDR1 is SGHTA and CDR2 FQGNSA. The CDR3 here is CASSLVVTGGSGYTF. The DNA of the CDR3 is TGTGCCAGCAGCTTAGTAGTTACAGGGGGCTCTGGCTACACCTTC.

This rearrangement joins TRBV7-2 to TRBJ2-7, with a possible D match to TRBD2 (6 bases). Germline CDR1 reads SGHTA; CDR2 reads FQGNSA. V was cut by 1 base and J by 0 bases, with 7 bases left in between. The CDR3 has 14 amino acids. DNA of the CDR3: TGTGCCAGCAGCTTAGTCGGGAGCTCCTACGAGCAGTACTTC. Translation: CASSLVGSSYEQYF.

The chain uses TRBV30 and TRBJ1-4, with TRBD1 identical over 9 bases. Germline trimming cut 2 bases from V and 2 bases from J; bases unmatched to any gene: 9. Germline V gene sequence: CDR1 GTSNPN, CDR2 SVGIG (reference sequence). This CDR3 is built from 17 residues. The CDR3 bases are TGTGCCTGGAGTAGGCGTACAGGGGGCGCGACTAATGAAAAACTGTTTTTT. This translates into CAWSRRTGGATNEKLFF.

This clone was observed once. The chain employs TRBV29-1 and TRBJ1-1; a possible D gene is TRBD1 (5 bases). In germline, CDR1 is SQVTM, CDR2 ANQGSEA. Trimming removed 7 bases from V and 1 base from J, with 16 bases in between. CDR3 length: 14 residues. CDR3: CSGSLFGGNTEAFF. The CDR3, as DNA: TGCAGCGGGTCCCTCTTCGGGGGGAACACTGAAGCTTTCTTT.